The 30 T cell receptor beta chains in this list originate from one sample, sequenced in a study of CD8 T cells in Susac syndrome. Roughly 0.45 to 1 ug RNA was reverse transcribed with random hexamers. TCRdb re-called the immunoSEQ multiplex PCR reads with MiXCR, one entry per CDR3 protein. The table lists 150,000 to 250,000 distinct CDR3 sequences, 90% to 95% of them singletons. Sequencing used CD4+ T cells from PBMCs. These receptors were obtained from a human donor with multiple sclerosis.

The V call is TRBV29-1, the J call TRBJ2-3; D call uncertain. V lost 4 bases to trimming and J lost 1 base, with 6 bases between them. This CDR3 is 12 amino acids long. From germline, CDR1 is SQVTM and CDR2 ANQGSEA. CDR3 nucleotide sequence: TGCAGCGTTGGGGCAGGCACAGATACGCAGTATTTT. Protein product: CSVGAGTDTQYF.

V usage is TRBV7-9 and J usage is TRBJ1-4; possible D gene TRBD1, 5 bases. V gave up 5 bases and J gave up 8 bases, with 15 bases separating them. Germline assignment: CDR1 SEHNR and CDR2 FQNEAQ (reference sequence). The CDR3 is made up of 14 amino acids. For the CDR3, the DNA is TGTGCCAGCAGCAATCGGGGGGGTTTGGAAAAACTGTTTTTT. This sequence encodes CASSNRGGLEKLFF.

The J gene is TRBJ1-1, the V gene TRBV20-1, with 8 bases matching TRBD1. Germline V gives CDR1 DFQATT, CDR2 SNEGSKA (reference sequence). The CDR3 spans 14 residues. V lost 5 bases to trimming and J lost 4 bases; unmatched junction nucleotides: 9. The DNA for the CDR3 is TGCAGTGCTTCCTCGGACAGGGTGGGCACTGAAGCTTTCTTT. Translating gives CSASSDRVGTEAFF.

This chain connects TRBV11-3 to TRBJ2-3; D not certain. V was pared by 4 bases and J by 8 bases, with 7 bases between. Germline V CDR1 and CDR2: SGHNT, YENEEA. There are 11 residues in the CDR3. In DNA form, the CDR3 reads TGTGCCAGCAGCTCCCAAACTACGCAGTATTTT. The encoded protein is CASSSQTTQYF.

This clonotype came up once. The V call is TRBV15, the J call TRBJ2-1, with 11 positions matching TRBD2. This CDR3 is built from 15 residues. V dropped 0 bases and J dropped 15; count of bases not matched to a gene: 10. CDR1 and CDR2 from the germline V gene are LNHNV and YYDKDF (reference sequence). This CDR3 is CATSRDSGRARNRFF. CDR3 coding DNA: TGTGCCACCAGCAGAGATAGCGGGAGGGCCAGGAACCGGTTCTTC.

The gene calls are TRBV5-8 and TRBJ2-5, with TRBD2 as a possible D gene (5 bases). The CDR3 is 14 residues long. Trimming shortened V by 2 bases and J by 1 base, and 9 bases separated the two germline ends. CDR1 is SGHTS, CDR2 YDEGEE, per germline. The CDR3 spells CASSLEAVQETQYF. CDR3 nucleotides: TGTGCCAGCAGCTTAGAAGCGGTCCAAGAGACCCAGTACTTC. The full variable domain, with the rest looked up from reference TRBV5-8 and TRBJ2-5, is EAGVTQSPTHLIKTRGQQATLRCSPISGHTSVYWYQQALGLGLQFLLWYDEGEERNRGNFPPRFSGRQFPNYSSELNVNALELEDSALYLCASSLEAVQETQYFGPGTRLLVL.

Here the CDR3 DNA reads TGTGCCAGCAGCACCGGGACTAGCGGGGGATTAGAGACCCAGTACTTC. This codes for CASSTGTSGGLETQYF. This chain links TRBV7-9 with TRBJ2-5; 14 positions match TRBD2. The CDR3 consists of 16 residues. The J segment lost 4 bases and the V segment lost 5 bases, leaving 6 bases of the junction unmatched. Germline loops: CDR1 SEHNR, CDR2 FQNEAQ (reference sequence).

The V gene is TRBV20-1, the J gene TRBJ2-2, with D perhaps TRBD1 or TRBD2 (6 bases each). CDR1 DFQATT and CDR2 SNEGSKA come from the germline V gene (reference sequence). The CDR3 has 14 residues. Trimming took 6 bases from V and 3 from J, leaving 14 bases between them. In DNA form, the CDR3 reads TGCAGTGCATTGAGGGGGGCCGACACCGGGGAGCTGTTTTTT. The encoded protein is CSALRGADTGELFF.

The chain employs TRBV3-1 and TRBJ1-1; D is possibly TRBD1 (6 bases). This CDR3 is 14 amino acids long. CDR1 LGHDT and CDR2 YNNKEL come from the germline V gene (reference sequence). Trimming left V 1 base short and J 2 bases short, with 8 bases between. The CDR3 sequence is CASSQARGNTEAFF. The DNA of the CDR3 is TGTGCCAGCAGCCAAGCCAGGGGAAACACTGAAGCTTTCTTT.

The rearrangement links TRBV5-1 to TRBJ2-5; no clear D gene. This CDR3 contains 12 residues. V was clipped by 6 bases and J by 5 bases, with 11 bases between them. The V gene's germline CDR1 is SGHRS and CDR2 YFSETQ. This chain's CDR3 is CASTSGQETQYF. The CDR3, as DNA: TGCGCCAGCACCTCGGGCCAGGAGACCCAGTACTTC.

V is TRBV7-9 and J is TRBJ1-2; 10 positions agree with TRBD1. The germline V gene encodes CDR1 SEHNR and CDR2 FQNEAQ (reference sequence). There are 15 residues in the CDR3. V was clipped by 8 bases and J by 2 bases; unmatched bases: 8. DNA of the CDR3: TGTGCCAGCCGCTCCGACAGGGGGCGAAACTATGGCTACACCTTC. Protein product: CASRSDRGRNYGYTF.

V is TRBV20-1 and J is TRBJ1-5, with D perhaps TRBD1 (5 bases). This CDR3 contains 17 residues. CDR1 is DFQATT and CDR2 is SNEGSKA in the germline V gene (reference sequence). V was clipped by 1 base and J by 0 bases, with 16 bases between them. The CDR3, as DNA: TGCAGTGCTAGAGGGCCTGGGGCAGAGTATAGCAATCAGCCCCAGCATTTT. Translating gives CSARGPGAEYSNQPQHF.

The rearrangement uses TRBV29-1 and TRBJ2-4; tentative D call: TRBD1 (6 bases). CDR1 and CDR2 (germline): SQVTM, ANQGSEA. This CDR3 contains 14 residues. V lost 6 bases to trimming and J lost 6 bases, with 18 bases between them. The CDR3 DNA reads TGCAGCGTCGCAGTCGACAGGCGCCCAAACATTCAGTACTTC. It codes for CSVAVDRRPNIQYF.

This chain uses TRBV3-1 with TRBJ2-5, with D unclear. This CDR3 contains 15 residues. V shed 3 bases and J shed 0 bases, with 11 bases lying between them. CDR1 is LGHDT and CDR2 is YNNKEL in the germline V gene (reference sequence). This CDR3 is CASSHFPRDQETQYF. CDR3 sequence (DNA): TGTGCCAGCAGCCATTTTCCTAGGGACCAAGAGACCCAGTACTTC.

This clonotype was seen a handful of times. This chain links TRBV12-3 or TRBV12-4 with TRBJ1-1; D is uncertain. With 2 bases removed from V and 5 bases from J, the gap between germline ends came to 9 bases. There are 13 residues in the CDR3. CDR3 sequence (DNA): TGTGCCAGCAGTTTAAGGGAGGGTACTGAAGCTTTCTTT. Amino acid sequence: CASSLREGTEAFF.

The V gene is TRBV25-1, the J gene TRBJ2-2, with D unresolved. The CDR3 runs to 13 residues. The V and J ends lost 6 bases and 7 bases respectively, with 12 bases between them. Germline V lookup: CDR1 MGHDK, CDR2 SYGVNS. CDR3 sequence (DNA): TGTGCCAGCAGCCCGACATGGGGCGGGGAGCTGTTTTTT. It specifies CASSPTWGGELFF. Supplemented by reference TRBV25-1 and TRBJ2-2, the full variable domain reads EADIYQTPRYLVIGTGKKITLECSQTMGHDKMYWYQQDPGMELHLIHYSYGVNSTEKGDLSSESTVSRIRTEHFPLTLESARPSHTSQYLCASSPTWGGELFFGEGSRLTVL.

This clonotype showed up just a few times. The J gene is TRBJ2-6, the V gene TRBV30; D might be TRBD2 (6 bases). Germline V CDR1 and CDR2: GTSNPN, SVGIG (reference sequence). The CDR3 contains 15 residues. Trimming took 0 bases from V and 8 from J, leaving 14 bases between them. The CDR3: CAWSVRGTWTNVLTF. The CDR3 DNA is TGTGCCTGGAGTGTACGAGGGACTTGGACCAACGTCCTGACTTTC.

The genes are TRBV20-1 and TRBJ2-7; D is perhaps TRBD2 (5 bases). CDR1 and CDR2 (germline): DFQATT, SNEGSKA (reference sequence). This CDR3 has 12 amino acids. V was pared by 7 bases and J by 6 bases, with 16 bases between. The CDR3 nucleotides are TGCAGTGTTACCCAGGCGAGCGGCGAGCAGTACTTC. Translation: CSVTQASGEQYF.

The rearrangement links TRBV7-9 to TRBJ1-6; TRBD1 matches 7 bases. This CDR3 spans 13 amino acids. Germline V gene sequence: CDR1 SEHNR, CDR2 FQNEAQ (reference sequence). Losses at the gene ends were 6 bases for V and 7 bases for J; bases not matched to a gene: 3. The CDR3 is CASRRDSNSPLHF. The CDR3 bases are TGTGCCAGCAGACGGGACAGCAATTCACCCCTCCACTTT.

This chain joins TRBV3-1 and TRBJ2-7; no firm D call. The germline V gene encodes CDR1 LGHDT and CDR2 YNNKEL (reference sequence). The germline V and J ends were trimmed by 0 bases and 3 bases, with 15 bases remaining between them. The CDR3 extends over 16 amino acids. CDR3 loop: CASSQDRVGLGYEQYF. The CDR3 nucleotides read TGTGCCAGCAGCCAAGATAGGGTCGGGCTCGGCTACGAGCAGTACTTC.

CDR3 loop: CASSHREKGSDEQFF. The CDR3 DNA reads TGCGCCAGCAGCCATCGGGAGAAGGGTTCGGATGAGCAGTTCTTC. The chain combines TRBV4-1 with TRBJ2-1, with D tentatively TRBD2 (6 bases). This CDR3 is built from 15 residues. Per the germline V gene, CDR1 is MGHRA and CDR2 is YSYEKL. V dropped 3 bases and J dropped 8 bases, with 17 bases sitting between them.

The CDR3 region is CASSLAAVQETQYF. In nucleotides, the CDR3 is TGTGCCAGCAGCTTAGCGGCAGTCCAAGAGACCCAGTACTTC. The gene calls are TRBV7-8 and TRBJ2-5; no definite D call. The V end was cut by 0 bases, the J end by 1 base, with 6 bases between. CDR3 length: 14 amino acids. Germline loops: CDR1 SGHVS, CDR2 FQNEAQ.

The V call is TRBV19, the J call TRBJ1-1; perhaps TRBD1 as D (5 bases). Germline CDR1 LNHDA, CDR2 SQIVND (reference sequence). This CDR3 is built from 14 residues. V was pared by 3 bases and J by 9 bases, with 17 bases between. CDR3 nucleotide sequence: TGTGCCAGTAGTATTGATGCAGGGCCAGCTCAAGCTTTCTTT. It codes for CASSIDAGPAQAFF. Based on the CDR3 plus reference TRBV19 and TRBJ1-1, the full variable domain is DGGITQSPKYLFRKEGQNVTLSCEQNLNHDAMYWYRQDPGQGLRLIYYSQIVNDFQKGDIAEGYSVSREKKESFPLTVTSAQKNPTAFYLCASSIDAGPAQAFFGQGTRLTVV.

The chain combines TRBV4-2 with TRBJ2-1; D tentatively fits TRBD1 or TRBD2 (5 bases each). The CDR3 totals 16 residues. Trimming stripped 0 bases from V and 4 bases from J, with 13 bases between. Germline V gene lookup returns CDR1 LGHNA and CDR2 YNFKEQ. CDR3 nucleotides: TGTGCCAGCAGCCAAGAAGGGGAGCGGATATACAATGAGCAGTTCTTC. Its translation is CASSQEGERIYNEQFF.

The rearrangement joins TRBV3-1 to TRBJ2-5; 10 positions agree with TRBD2. J was trimmed by 0 bases and V by 0 bases; bases with no gene match: 10. The CDR3 is made up of 19 amino acids. The V gene's germline CDR1 is LGHDT and CDR2 YNNKEL (reference sequence). The DNA for the CDR3 is TGTGCCAGCAGCCAAGAAGCTAGCGGGAGATGGAGGGACCAAGAGACCCAGTACTTC. Translated, it gives CASSQEASGRWRDQETQYF.

The V gene is TRBV20-1, the J gene TRBJ2-1, with 11 nucleotides matching TRBD2. With V trimmed by 5 bases and J by 4 bases, 4 bases remained unmatched. CDR1 is DFQATT, CDR2 SNEGSKA, per germline (reference sequence). The CDR3 extends over 14 amino acids. In DNA, the CDR3 is TGCAGTGCTTGGGGACTAGCGGCATACAATGAGCAGTTCTTC. Translating gives CSAWGLAAYNEQFF.

In its sample, this clonotype was seen once. This chain joins TRBV6-5 and TRBJ2-3; D possibly corresponds to TRBD2 (5 bases). The CDR3 length is 12 residues. Trimming stripped 11 bases from V and 3 bases from J, with 12 bases between. CDR1 and CDR2 (germline): MNHEY, SVGAGI. The CDR3 DNA reads TGTGCCGCTAAGTCGGGAACAGATACGCAGTATTTT. Translation gives CAAKSGTDTQYF.

This sequence joins TRBV20-1 and TRBJ2-2; 8 bases match TRBD2. The V segment lost 2 bases and the J segment 14 bases; nucleotides outside the gene matches: 13. CDR1 and CDR2 from the germline V gene are DFQATT and SNEGSKA (reference sequence). The CDR3 totals 14 residues. The CDR3 loop reads CSARPAGAPQSLFF. The CDR3 DNA reads TGCAGTGCTAGACCAGCGGGGGCCCCTCAGTCCCTGTTTTTT.

J is TRBJ2-5 and V is TRBV6-5; weak D call: TRBD2 (5 bases). The CDR3 contains 11 residues. V dropped 6 bases and J dropped 7 bases, with 9 bases sitting between them. Looked up from germline, CDR1 is MNHEY and CDR2 is SVGAGI. The CDR3 loop is CASSESGTQYF. CDR3 sequence (DNA): TGTGCCAGCAGCGAGAGCGGGACCCAGTACTTC.

The chain couples TRBV29-1 to TRBJ1-5; D is unclear. The CDR3 length is 13 residues. V shed 4 bases and J shed 5 bases, with 12 bases lying between them. Germline CDR1 reads SQVTM; CDR2 reads ANQGSEA. CDR3 protein: CSVGRDSDQPQHF. The CDR3 DNA reads TGCAGCGTTGGCAGAGATTCGGATCAGCCCCAGCATTTT.